The T cell receptor beta chain under discussion was sequenced for a study of T cell responses to AZD1222 COVID-19 vaccine. The CDR3 consists of 15 residues. Germline V gene sequence: CDR1 MNHNY, CDR2 SVGAGI (reference sequence). Trimming pared 5 bases from V and 1 base from J, leaving 14 bases between. Whole-study findings and limits: Across the whole spike, CD4 TCRs peaked at regions 160-218 and 743-854. Repertoire sampling happened only post peak T cell response. Among AZD1222 vaccinees, only five or six were seropositive at baseline.

Turning to this clone: Its target is unknown.

This table comes from immunoSEQ multiplex PCR, and its TCRdb copy is limited to in-frame clones, with some not included. The table lists 95,000 to 150,000 clones, approximately 94% of them singletons. The receptor was derived from an adult who received the AZD1222 COVID-19 vaccine. This rearrangement joins TRBV6-6 to TRBJ1-1, with D tentatively TRBD1 (5 bases). This specimen was peripheral blood, taken 28 days after the second AZD1222 dose. The CDR3 here is CASSKITGGNTEAFF. The CDR3 DNA follows: TGTGCCAGCAGTAAAATTACAGGTGGGAACACTGAAGCTTTCTTT.